Presented here are 25 T cell receptor beta chains from one specimen sequenced in a study of shared clonotypes between healthy human individuals. Some clones are missing from TCRdb's copy, which holds only in-frame ones; the method was immunoSEQ multiplex PCR. Found here are fewer than 2.5 million clones, over 85% of them singletons; the top ten hold approximately 0.37%. The sample comprised naive CD4+ T cells from PBMCs. Subset meaning: CD45RA+ positively selected. The receptors here all came from a man younger than 35 in good health. Some clones in this sample may be carry-over from other donors' samples.

About this clone itself: Other nucleotide sequences in the sample specify the same CDR3. The gene calls are TRBV18 and TRBJ2-5; D is ambiguous. V shed 2 bases and J shed 1 base, with 8 bases lying between them. Germline V CDR1 and CDR2: KGHSH, LQKENI. This CDR3 spans 14 amino acids. The CDR3 loop is CASSPGVSQETQYF. CDR3 in DNA: TGTGCCAGCTCACCAGGTGTCTCCCAAGAGACCCAGTACTTC.

CDR3: CASSLWQLRGGGFSYEQYF. The CDR3 DNA reads as TGTGCCAGCAGTTTATGGCAGCTCAGGGGGGGCGGGTTCTCCTACGAGCAGTACTTC. The chain combines TRBV28 with TRBJ2-7; either TRBD1 or TRBD2 may fit D (7 bases each). The CDR3 has 19 amino acids. V was cut by 0 bases and J by 0 bases, with 21 bases left in between. Per the germline V gene, CDR1 is MDHEN and CDR2 is SYDVKM.

The chain employs TRBV5-1 and TRBJ2-4; D is possibly TRBD1 (6 bases). Germline V lookup: CDR1 SGHRS, CDR2 YFSETQ. CDR3 length: 14 amino acids. V gave up 4 bases and J gave up 8 bases, with 16 bases separating them. The CDR3 DNA follows: TGCGCCAGCAGCGTCCAGGGGTTGGGAGACATTCAGTACTTC. Its translation is CASSVQGLGDIQYF.

As regards this clone: The same CDR3 can be traced to other DNA sequences in this sample. This sequence joins TRBV5-1 and TRBJ2-3; D perhaps matches TRBD2 (6 bases). Trimming took 0 bases from V and 1 from J, leaving 9 bases between them. The CDR3 sequence is 15 residues long. Germline CDR1 and CDR2: SGHRS and YFSETQ. The CDR3 reads CASSLVGEGTDTQYF. For the CDR3, the DNA is TGCGCCAGCAGCTTGGTGGGGGAGGGCACAGATACGCAGTATTTT. The full variable domain, in which reference TRBV5-1 and TRBJ2-3 provide the parts outside the CDR3, is KAGVTQTPRYLIKTRGQQVTLSCSPISGHRSVSWYQQTPGQGLQFLFEYFSETQRNKGNFPGRFSGRQFSNSRSEMNVSTLELGDSALYLCASSLVGEGTDTQYFGPGTRLTVL.

The J gene is TRBJ1-5, the V gene TRBV6-5, with 9 bases aligning to TRBD1. The V gene end was trimmed by 8 bases and the J gene end by 6 bases; junction bases not matched to a gene: 2. Germline values: CDR1 MNHEY, CDR2 SVGAGI. The CDR3 has 12 amino acids. The CDR3 region has the DNA TGTGCCAGCGGGACAGGGACTCAGCCCCAGCATTTT. This codes for CASGTGTQPQHF.

This clone was seen only once. V usage is TRBV2 and J usage is TRBJ2-2; D gene uncertain. Trimming took off 8 bases at V and 0 bases at J, with 10 bases between the two ends. Germline CDR1 is SNHLY and CDR2 is FYNNEI. This CDR3 spans 14 amino acids. The CDR3 DNA follows: TGTGCCAGCTTTCCGGTGGCGAACACCGGGGAGCTGTTTTTT. Amino acids: CASFPVANTGELFF.

The chain combines TRBV2 with TRBJ2-7, with D possibly being TRBD1 (5 bases). This CDR3 is built from 13 residues. Deletions cut 7 bases from V and 6 bases from J, with 16 bases between. Germline V gene lookup returns CDR1 SNHLY and CDR2 FYNNEI. This CDR3 is CASTVDKTGEQYF. The CDR3 DNA follows: TGTGCCAGCACCGTGGACAAGACGGGCGAGCAGTACTTC.

The CDR3 sequence is CASSEVSGSDGDTQYF. The CDR3 coding sequence is TGTGCCAGCAGTGAAGTAAGCGGGAGTGATGGAGATACGCAGTATTTT. V and J are TRBV6-1 and TRBJ2-3; 8 bases align to TRBD2. V was clipped by 1 base and J by 5 bases; unmatched bases: 8. Germline lookup yields CDR1 MNHNS and CDR2 SASEGT. CDR3 size: 16 residues.

The chain is built from TRBV19 and TRBJ1-1, with TRBD1 matching over 11 bases. The junction had 7 bases not matched to a gene; V was cut back by 4 bases and J by 0 bases. The CDR3 sequence is 17 residues long. Germline-derived CDR1 and CDR2 are LNHDA and SQIVND (reference sequence). CDR3 nucleotides: TGTGCCAGTAGTACGGACAGGGGGCGATTCGTGAACACTGAAGCTTTCTTT. Protein: CASSTDRGRFVNTEAFF.

With respect to this clone: The sample carries other DNA sequences with the same CDR3. The V gene is TRBV4-1, the J gene TRBJ2-3; D is ambiguous. Trimming cost V 0 bases and J 6 bases, with 4 bases left between them. This CDR3 is built from 12 residues. Germline V lookup: CDR1 MGHRA, CDR2 YSYEKL. DNA for the CDR3: TGCGCCAGCAGCCAAGATCGGGATACGCAGTATTTT. Protein sequence: CASSQDRDTQYF.

The V gene is TRBV6-1, the J gene TRBJ1-2; D unclear. The germline V gene encodes CDR1 MNHNS and CDR2 SASEGT. V was pared by 8 bases and J by 4 bases, with 14 bases between. The CDR3 totals 13 residues. This chain's CDR3 is CASGRLGIYGYTF. The CDR3, as DNA: TGTGCCAGCGGGCGATTGGGAATCTATGGCTACACCTTC.

V is TRBV4-2 and J is TRBJ2-5; 10 bases align to TRBD2. Trimming cost V 0 bases and J 2 bases; bases outside gene matches: 9. The CDR3 covers 18 residues. Germline V gives CDR1 LGHNA, CDR2 YNFKEQ. Here the CDR3 reads CASSQELLAGVAQETQYF. In nucleotides, the CDR3 is TGTGCCAGCAGCCAAGAGTTGCTAGCGGGAGTCGCACAAGAGACCCAGTACTTC.

This chain joins TRBV14 and TRBJ2-6; 7 nucleotides match TRBD2. Trimming at V came to 5 bases and at J to 2 bases, leaving 9 bases not matched to a gene. The germline gives CDR1 SGHDN, CDR2 FVKESK. This CDR3 has 17 amino acids. This CDR3 is CASSAIRRGTGANVLTF. Written as DNA, the CDR3 is TGTGCCAGCAGCGCCATAAGGCGGGGGACTGGGGCCAACGTCCTGACTTTC.

The chain has TRBV19 and TRBJ1-2, with D uncertain. Germline-derived CDR1 and CDR2 are LNHDA and SQIVND (reference sequence). V lost 5 bases to trimming and J lost 7 bases, with 8 bases between them. The CDR3 is 11 residues long. CDR3 nucleotide sequence: TGTGCCAGTAGTTTTCCTGCTGGCTACACCTTC. Translated, it gives CASSFPAGYTF.

The chain couples TRBV28 to TRBJ1-1; D perhaps matches TRBD1 (6 bases). The CDR3 is 15 amino acids. Trimming removed 6 bases at V and 0 bases at J, with 14 bases between. Germline CDR1 is MDHEN and CDR2 is SYDVKM. The CDR3 region has the DNA TGTGCCAGCAGCCCCGCCGGACAGATGAACACTGAAGCTTTCTTT. It yields the protein CASSPAGQMNTEAFF.

The chain combines TRBV5-1 with TRBJ2-2; TRBD1 or TRBD2 may be the D gene (5 bases each). The CDR3 length is 15 residues. Germline CDR1 is SGHRS and CDR2 is YFSETQ. Trimming took off 3 bases at V and 4 bases at J, with 13 bases between the two ends. The CDR3 protein is CASSSPGTGTGELFF. CDR3 coding DNA: TGCGCCAGCAGCTCGCCCGGGACGGGCACCGGGGAGCTGTTTTTT. Supplemented by reference TRBV5-1 and TRBJ2-2, the full variable domain reads KAGVTQTPRYLIKTRGQQVTLSCSPISGHRSVSWYQQTPGQGLQFLFEYFSETQRNKGNFPGRFSGRQFSNSRSEMNVSTLELGDSALYLCASSSPGTGTGELFFGEGSRLTVL.

The chain joins TRBV6-5 to TRBJ2-2; D gene uncertain. Deletions cut 9 bases from V and 4 bases from J, with 12 bases between. CDR1 is MNHEY and CDR2 is SVGAGI in the germline V gene. The CDR3 spans 13 residues. The DNA of the CDR3 is TGTGCCAGTTCCGTAGATGGCACCGGGGAGCTGTTTTTT. It specifies CASSVDGTGELFF.

As to this clone: At the DNA level, this CDR3 is encoded by other sequences in the same sample as well. J is TRBJ2-5 and V is TRBV19; 9 bases are shared with TRBD1. Germline values: CDR1 LNHDA, CDR2 SQIVND (reference sequence). This CDR3 contains 14 residues. Unmatched junction bases numbered 2, after V lost 4 bases and J lost 2 bases. The CDR3 DNA is TGTGCCAGTAGTAGACAGGGGGGACAAGAGACCCAGTACTTC. Amino acid sequence: CASSRQGGQETQYF.

The V call is TRBV19, the J call TRBJ2-2; TRBD2 matches at 13 bases. The length of the CDR3 is 17 residues. With V trimmed by 3 bases and J by 3 bases, 4 bases remained unmatched. Germline values: CDR1 LNHDA, CDR2 SQIVND (reference sequence). The CDR3 protein is CASSIGLAGVHTGELFF. CDR3 DNA: TGTGCCAGTAGTATTGGACTAGCGGGAGTACACACCGGGGAGCTGTTTTTT.

The chain employs TRBV6-1 and TRBJ2-1; D might be TRBD1 (5 bases). Germline V gene data show CDR1 as MNHNS and CDR2 as SASEGT. This CDR3 has 11 residues. V was pared by 7 bases and J by 8 bases, with 9 bases between. Written as DNA, the CDR3 is TGTGCCAGCACGGGCAGGGATGAGCAGTTCTTC. This sequence encodes CASTGRDEQFF.

The rearrangement uses TRBV18 and TRBJ2-1; 11 nucleotides match TRBD2. The CDR3 runs 22 residues. Germline CDR1 is KGHSH and CDR2 is LQKENI. The ends lost 3 bases at V and 1 base at J; junction bases unmatched: 20. CDR3 nucleotides: TGTGCCAGCTCACCGGGGCTAGCGGGAGGCTACTTCACCGCCGGGTCCTACAATGAGCAGTTCTTC. Its translation: CASSPGLAGGYFTAGSYNEQFF.

This chain joins TRBV5-5 and TRBJ1-4; maybe TRBD1 (6 bases). CDR1 and CDR2 (germline): SGHKS, YYEKEE (reference sequence). The CDR3 covers 16 residues. Trimming removed 2 bases from V and 0 bases from J, with 11 bases in between. CDR3 residues: CASSFIRGATNEKLFF. DNA of the CDR3: TGTGCCAGCAGCTTTATCAGGGGAGCAACTAATGAAAAACTGTTTTTT.

The chain carries TRBV5-5 and TRBJ2-2; 10 positions agree with TRBD2. Germline values: CDR1 SGHKS, CDR2 YYEKEE (reference sequence). V lost 0 bases and J lost 0; bases outside the gene matches: 2. CDR3 length equals 17 residues. This chain's CDR3 is CASSLGLAGTNTGELFF. The CDR3 region has the DNA TGTGCCAGCAGCTTGGGACTAGCGGGCACGAACACCGGGGAGCTGTTTTTT.

J is TRBJ1-2 and V is TRBV5-1; 8 nucleotides agree with TRBD1. Per the germline V gene, CDR1 is SGHRS and CDR2 is YFSETQ. The CDR3 sequence is 16 residues long. J gave up 1 base and V 0 bases, and 5 bases lay outside the gene matches. The CDR3 bases are TGCGCCAGCAGCTTGGACAGGGGGGTTAATAACTATGGCTACACCTTC. Protein: CASSLDRGVNNYGYTF.

The rearrangement links TRBV6-5 to TRBJ1-1; D not resolved. V was clipped by 7 bases and J by 1 base, with 10 bases between them. This CDR3 region has 13 residues. CDR1 and CDR2 (germline): MNHEY, SVGAGI. The CDR3: CASTFSGNTEAFF. Here the CDR3 DNA reads TGTGCCAGCACCTTTTCAGGGAACACTGAAGCTTTCTTT.